This T cell receptor beta chain derives from a study of shared clonotypes between healthy human individuals. For the study at large: Three CD4 naive, three CD4 memory, two CD8 naive and one CD8 memory plate were used per donor.

Study-wide findings and caveats: Apart from blood, nothing was sampled; tissue repertoires likely differ.

Germline CDR1 SGHTA, CDR2 FQGTGA. The CDR3 loop spans 14 amino acids. The V gene end was trimmed by 4 bases and the J gene end by 9 bases; junction bases not matched to a gene: 4. Repertoires were generated with immunoSEQ multiplex PCR, while TCRdb's copy carries only in-frame clones and drops some. The sample has fewer than 1.8 million clones, 98% to 99% seen once; the top ten hold roughly 0.35%. Of note for this clone: Antigen: not known.

The chain recombines TRBV7-3 with TRBJ2-3, with 13 bases aligning to TRBD2. This TCR came from a man aged 25 to 40 in good health. Source material: naive CD4+ T cells sorted from blood. Subset reported: CD45RA+ positively selected. The CDR3 is CASSSGLAGVTQYF. In DNA, the CDR3 is TGTGCCAGCAGCTCCGGACTAGCGGGAGTCACGCAGTATTTT.